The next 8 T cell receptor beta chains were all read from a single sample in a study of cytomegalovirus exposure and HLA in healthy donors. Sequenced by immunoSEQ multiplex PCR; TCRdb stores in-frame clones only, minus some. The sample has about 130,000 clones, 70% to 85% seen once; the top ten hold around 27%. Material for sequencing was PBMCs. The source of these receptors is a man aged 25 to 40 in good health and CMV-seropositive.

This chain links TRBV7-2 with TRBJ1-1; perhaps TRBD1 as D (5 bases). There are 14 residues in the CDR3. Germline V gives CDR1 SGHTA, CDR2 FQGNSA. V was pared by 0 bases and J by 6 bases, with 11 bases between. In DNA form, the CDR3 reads TGTGCCAGCAGCTTAGCGGTTAGGACACCTGAAGCTTTCTTT. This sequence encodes CASSLAVRTPEAFF.

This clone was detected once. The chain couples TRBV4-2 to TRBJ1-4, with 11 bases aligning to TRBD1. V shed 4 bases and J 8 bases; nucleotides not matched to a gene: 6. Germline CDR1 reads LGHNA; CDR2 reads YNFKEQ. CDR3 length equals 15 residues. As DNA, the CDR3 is TGTGCCAGCAGCCGAACCGGGACAGGGGGGGAAAAACTGTTTTTT. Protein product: CASSRTGTGGEKLFF.

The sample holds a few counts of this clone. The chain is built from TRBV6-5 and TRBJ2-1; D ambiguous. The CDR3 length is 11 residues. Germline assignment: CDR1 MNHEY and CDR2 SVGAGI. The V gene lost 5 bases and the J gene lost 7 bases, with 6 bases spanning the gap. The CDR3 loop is CASSGVNEQFF. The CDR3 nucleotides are TGTGCCAGCAGTGGAGTAAATGAGCAGTTCTTC.

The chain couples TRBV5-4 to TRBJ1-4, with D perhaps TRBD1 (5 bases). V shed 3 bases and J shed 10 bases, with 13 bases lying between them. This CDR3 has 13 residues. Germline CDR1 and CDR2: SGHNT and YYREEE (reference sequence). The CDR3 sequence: CASSSLAGGKLFF. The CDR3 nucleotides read TGTGCCAGCAGCTCGCTCGCGGGGGGAAAACTGTTTTTT.

CDR3 bases: TGTGCCAGCAGCCAGACTCTACCCGGGACAGGACACTCTGGGGCCAACGTCCTGACTTTC. This sequence encodes CASSQTLPGTGHSGANVLTF. The chain uses TRBV4-2 and TRBJ2-6; 8 nucleotides align to TRBD1. The CDR3 is 20 amino acids. CDR1 LGHNA and CDR2 YNFKEQ come from the germline V gene. The ends lost 3 bases at V and 0 bases at J; junction bases unmatched: 13.

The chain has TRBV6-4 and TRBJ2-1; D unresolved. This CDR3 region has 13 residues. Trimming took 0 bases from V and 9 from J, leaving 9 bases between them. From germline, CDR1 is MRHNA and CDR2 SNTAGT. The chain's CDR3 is CASSDSPSGEQFF. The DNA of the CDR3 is TGTGCCAGCAGTGACTCTCCTAGTGGTGAGCAGTTCTTC.

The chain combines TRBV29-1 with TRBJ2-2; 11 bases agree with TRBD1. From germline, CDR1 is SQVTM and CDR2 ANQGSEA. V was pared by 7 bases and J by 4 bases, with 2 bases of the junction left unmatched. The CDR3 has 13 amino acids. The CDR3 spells CSGGTGGTGELFF. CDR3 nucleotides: TGCAGCGGAGGGACAGGGGGCACCGGGGAGCTGTTTTTT.

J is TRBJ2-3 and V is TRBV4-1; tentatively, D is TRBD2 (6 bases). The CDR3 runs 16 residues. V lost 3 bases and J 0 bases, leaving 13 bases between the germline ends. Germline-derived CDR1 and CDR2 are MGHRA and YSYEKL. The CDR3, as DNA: TGCGCCAGCAGCCACGACCGGGACTCGAGCACAGATACGCAGTATTTT. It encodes CASSHDRDSSTDTQYF.